The next 7 T cell receptor beta chains were all read from a single sample in a study of immune characterization of retroperitoneal liposarcoma. MiXCR, applied by TCRdb to the PCR reads, yields one record per CDR3 protein. The data show about 11,000 distinct CDR3 sequences, approximately 24% seen once. The sample comprised blood. The receptors were gathered from a female donor with retroperitoneal liposarcoma.

In its sample, this clonotype is medium-sized. The V gene is TRBV24-1, the J gene TRBJ2-1; D is perhaps TRBD2 (5 bases). Germline CDR1 and CDR2: KGHDR and SFDVKD. V was trimmed by 5 bases and J by 0 bases, leaving 7 bases between them. CDR3 size: 14 residues. In nucleotides, the CDR3 is TGTGCCACCAGTGTAGCGCCCTCCTACAATGAGCAGTTCTTC. Translation: CATSVAPSYNEQFF.

The sample holds a few counts of this clonotype. The chain recombines TRBV7-8 with TRBJ2-3; D call uncertain. Germline assignment: CDR1 SGHVS and CDR2 FQNEAQ. This CDR3 region has 14 residues. Between the trimmed V and J ends, which lost 1 base and 7 bases, there was a span of 12 bases. The CDR3 coding sequence is TGTGCCAGCAGCTTAGTTTCCAGTACCAATACGCAGTATTTT. Translated, it gives CASSLVSSTNTQYF.

This clonotype counts as medium-sized (0.01 to 0.1%). This chain links TRBV12-3 or TRBV12-4 with TRBJ2-1; the match to TRBD1 covers 8 bases. The CDR3 length is 15 residues. J was trimmed by 7 bases and V by 5 bases; bases with no gene match: 10. CDR3 sequence: CASSTRGQGGNEQFF. CDR3 nucleotide sequence: TGTGCCAGCAGTACCCGCGGACAGGGTGGGAATGAGCAGTTCTTC.

This clonotype is medium-sized (0.01 to 0.1%) in the sample. V usage is TRBV12-3 or TRBV12-4 and J usage is TRBJ2-5; no clear D. Trimming stripped 4 bases from V and 0 bases from J, with 9 bases between. The CDR3 runs to 14 residues. The CDR3 DNA sequence: TGTGCCAGCAGTTGGGTTGGGGACCAAGAGACCCAGTACTTC. Residues: CASSWVGDQETQYF.

V gene TRBV12-3 or TRBV12-4 combines with J gene TRBJ2-2; D may correspond to TRBD1 or TRBD2 (7 bases each). Deletions cut 5 bases from V and 5 bases from J, with 18 bases between. The CDR3 is 16 amino acids. CDR3 sequence reads: CASSRGGGSMTGELFF. The CDR3 nucleotides are TGTGCCAGCAGTCGAGGGGGCGGGAGTATGACCGGGGAGCTGTTTTTT.

The chain couples TRBV6-1 to TRBJ2-3, with 7 bases fitting TRBD2. The CDR3 length is 16 residues. Trimming removed 0 bases from V and 1 base from J; junction bases left unmatched: 4. Germline V CDR1 and CDR2: MNHNS, SASEGT. CDR3 coding DNA: TGTGCCAGCAGTGAAGCGGCTGGGGGGGGCACAGATACGCAGTATTTT. Amino acids: CASSEAAGGGTDTQYF.

The V call is TRBV11-3, the J call TRBJ2-1; 11 bases are a match to TRBD1. J gave up 4 bases and V 4 bases, and 3 bases lay outside the gene matches. This CDR3 spans 15 amino acids. Per the germline V gene, CDR1 is SGHNT and CDR2 is YENEEA. In DNA, the CDR3 is TGTGCCAGCAGCTCGGGACAGGGGGTTTACAATGAGCAGTTCTTC. It codes for CASSSGQGVYNEQFF. Complete variable domain (other parts from reference TRBV11-3 and TRBJ2-1): EAGVVQSPRYKIIEKKQPVAFWCNPISGHNTLYWYLQNLGQGPELLIRYENEEAVDDSQLPKDRFSAERLKGVDSTLKIQPAELGDSAVYLCASSSGQGVYNEQFFGPGTRLTVL.